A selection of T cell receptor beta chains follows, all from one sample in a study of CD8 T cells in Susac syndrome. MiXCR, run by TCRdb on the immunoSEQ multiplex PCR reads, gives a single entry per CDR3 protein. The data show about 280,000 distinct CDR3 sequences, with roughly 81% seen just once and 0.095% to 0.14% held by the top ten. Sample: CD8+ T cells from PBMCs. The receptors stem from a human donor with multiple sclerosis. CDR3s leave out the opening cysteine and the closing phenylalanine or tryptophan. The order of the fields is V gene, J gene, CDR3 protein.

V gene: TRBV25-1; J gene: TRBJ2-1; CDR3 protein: ASTPSGRSSYNEQF
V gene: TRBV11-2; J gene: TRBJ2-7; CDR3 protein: ASRVTGSYEQY
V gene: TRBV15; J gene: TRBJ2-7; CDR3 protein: ATSPAGAAYEQY
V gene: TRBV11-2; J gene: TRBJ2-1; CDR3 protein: ASSFSSGEQF
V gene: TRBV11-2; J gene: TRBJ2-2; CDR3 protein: ASADQREARELF
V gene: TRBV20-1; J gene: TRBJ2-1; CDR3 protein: SARPDRVGNEQF
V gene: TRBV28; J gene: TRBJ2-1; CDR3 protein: ASSYNGLAGQQF
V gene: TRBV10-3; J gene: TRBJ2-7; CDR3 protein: AISESAGGTYEQY
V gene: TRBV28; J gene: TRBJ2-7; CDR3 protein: ASRTTLGGHDLYEQY
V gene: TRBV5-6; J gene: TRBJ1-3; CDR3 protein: ASSLGGSGNTIY
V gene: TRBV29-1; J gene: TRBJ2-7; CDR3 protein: SVEARASGRQHYEQY
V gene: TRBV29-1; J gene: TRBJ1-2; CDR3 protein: SVILTGSSGYT
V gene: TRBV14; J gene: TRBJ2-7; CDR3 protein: ASSIRTYEQY
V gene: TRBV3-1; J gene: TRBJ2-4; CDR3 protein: ASSQEGPLAKNIQY
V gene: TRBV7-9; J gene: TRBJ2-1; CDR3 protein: ASRPAGSPEQF
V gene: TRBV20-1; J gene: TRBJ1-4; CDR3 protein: SASAGGEKLF
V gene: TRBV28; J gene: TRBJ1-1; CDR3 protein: ASSPTDGAF
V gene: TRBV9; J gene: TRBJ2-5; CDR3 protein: ASSVAGDQETQY
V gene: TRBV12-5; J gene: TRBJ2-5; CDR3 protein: ASGLATSRDTWSWGQETQY
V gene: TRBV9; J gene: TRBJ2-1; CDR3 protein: ASSVGASGSYEQF
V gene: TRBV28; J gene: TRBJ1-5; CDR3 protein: ASSSGHFQPQH
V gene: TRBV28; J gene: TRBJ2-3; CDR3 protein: ASSWKGLAAKDTQY
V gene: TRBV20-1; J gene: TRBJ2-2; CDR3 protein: SARDLWGTSYTGELF
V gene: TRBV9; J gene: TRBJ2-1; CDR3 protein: ASSASGDEQF
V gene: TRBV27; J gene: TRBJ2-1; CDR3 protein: ASSSGTSGNNEQF
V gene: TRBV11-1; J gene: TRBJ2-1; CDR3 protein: ASSLWRGKFAGGPWSYNEQF
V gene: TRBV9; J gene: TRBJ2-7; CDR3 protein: ASSVGGETSGSGYEQY
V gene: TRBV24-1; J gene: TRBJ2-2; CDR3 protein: ATSDPLAGENTGELF
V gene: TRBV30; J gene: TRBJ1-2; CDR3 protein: AQLPGARWGYGYT